What follows is one TCR beta chain and its context. Its antigen is unknown. Despite likely unrecorded immune exposures, the donors were nominally healthy at the time of sampling. The data derive from a study of cytomegalovirus exposure and HLA in healthy donors. At the level of the study: Among the 350 to 500 donors who were genotyped, approximately 76% fell in the genetic ancestry cluster that is associated with self-reported Caucasian donors.

The CDR3 spans 18 residues. Germline values: CDR1 PRHDT, CDR2 FYEKMQ (reference sequence). J lost 0 bases, V lost 5 bases, and 10 bases had no gene match. General observations from the study: Presence/absence analysis assumed near-uniform sequencing depth across donors.

The PCR was carried out with 60 Vbeta primers and 13 Jbeta primers. Generated by immunoSEQ multiplex PCR, the TCRdb table keeps only in-frame clones and is missing some. This table holds some 130,000 clones, around four fifths found once. The receptor comes from a young man in good health. The chain links TRBV13 to TRBJ2-3; 11 nucleotides align to TRBD2. Sequences were obtained from PBMCs. The CDR3 DNA sequence: TGTGCCAGCAGCCTAACTAGCGGGAGCGACCCTAGCACAGATACGCAGTATTTT. It translates to CASSLTSGSDPSTDTQYF. The full variable domain, its missing parts supplied by reference TRBV13 and TRBJ2-3, is AAGVIQSPRHLIKEKRETATLKCYPIPRHDTVYWYQQGPGQDPQFLISFYEKMQSDKGSIPDRFSAQQFSDYHSELNMSSLELGDSALYFCASSLTSGSDPSTDTQYFGPGTRLTVL.